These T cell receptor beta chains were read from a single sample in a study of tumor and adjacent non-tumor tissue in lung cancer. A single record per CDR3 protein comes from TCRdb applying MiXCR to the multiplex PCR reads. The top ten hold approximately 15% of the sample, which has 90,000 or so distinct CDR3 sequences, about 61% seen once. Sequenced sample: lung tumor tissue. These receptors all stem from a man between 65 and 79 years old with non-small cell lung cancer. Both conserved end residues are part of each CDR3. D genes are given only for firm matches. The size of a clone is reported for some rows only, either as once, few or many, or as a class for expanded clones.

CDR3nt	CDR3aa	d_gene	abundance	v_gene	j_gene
TGTACCAGCAGCCCCCGGACTCCCGCCTACGAGCAGTGCTTC	CTSSPRTPAYEQCF	-	-	TRBV11-1	TRBJ2-7
TGTGCCAGCAGCCCATGGACAGGCTCATTCACAGATACGCAGTATTTT	CASSPWTGSFTDTQYF	TRBD1	many	TRBV14	TRBJ2-3
TGCAGTGCTACGGACACGACCTACGAGCAGTACTTC	CSATDTTYEQYF	-	-	TRBV20-1	TRBJ2-7
TGTGCCAGCGTCGAACTGGTCGGGGAGCTGTTTTTT	CASVELVGELFF	-	-	TRBV6-1	TRBJ2-2
TGTGCCAGCAACCCGGCCGGGGGGCGCGGAGATACGCAGTATTTT	CASNPAGGRGDTQYF	-	many	TRBV28	TRBJ2-3
TGTGCCATCAATGGGACTAACGGAGCTAATTGGGGGGAGACCCAGTACTTC	CAINGTNGANWGETQYF	TRBD2	-	TRBV10-3	TRBJ2-5
TGTGCCAGCAGCTTCAGGTCGAGGGCAGATACGCAGTATTTT	CASSFRSRADTQYF	-	few	TRBV7-9	TRBJ2-3
TGTGCCAGCACAGCCAGGACAGTGTCCTCTGGGGCCAACGTCCTGACTTTC	CASTARTVSSGANVLTF	-	once	TRBV6-1	TRBJ2-6
TGCAGCGTGCTACTGGACAGGGCCCCGGACGGGCAGTACTTC	CSVLLDRAPDGQYF	TRBD1	-	TRBV29-1	TRBJ2-7
TGTGCCAGCAGTGACCCGCCGGGACTAGCGGGAGGTTACTACAATGAGCAGTTCTTC	CASSDPPGLAGGYYNEQFF	TRBD2	many	TRBV6-1	TRBJ2-1
TGCAGTGCTTTTCGGGAGGGCCCAGATACGCAGTATTTT	CSAFREGPDTQYF	TRBD2	few	TRBV20-1	TRBJ2-3
TGTGCCAGTAGTATCGGCATCGAGGAGACCCAGTACTTC	CASSIGIEETQYF	-	many	TRBV19	TRBJ2-5
TGTGCCAGCAGTCTCAGAACAGCCTCTGGGGCCAACGTCCTGACTTTC	CASSLRTASGANVLTF	-	-	TRBV12-3/TRBV12-4	TRBJ2-6
-	CASHLVASGSSYNEQFF	-	-	TRBV12-2	TRBJ2-1
TGTGCCAGCAGCCTACCCGGGAGTCGAGCTTTCTTT	CASSLPGSRAFF	-	-	TRBV7-3	TRBJ1-1
TGTGCCACTAGGGACAGGAGAAAGGTCGGGTCCAAAAACATCCAGTACTTC	CATRDRRKVGSKNIQYF	TRBD1	-	TRBV6-5	TRBJ2-4
TGTGCCAGCAGTTCCAGGGGAGGCTATGGCTACACCTTC	CASSSRGGYGYTF	-	many	TRBV28	TRBJ1-2
TGCGCCAGCAGTGATCAGGCGGGCTATGGTCACACCTTC	CASSDQAGYGHTF	-	-	TRBV10-2	TRBJ1-2
TGCAGCGTTGGGGGGGGGCAGGTTAAGCTGTTTTTT	CSVGGGQVKLFF	-	-	TRBV29-1	TRBJ2-2
TGTGCCAGCAGCGCGGGTTTTTCTACTAGCAATCAGCCCCAGCATTTT	CASSAGFSTSNQPQHF	-	many	TRBV5-5	TRBJ1-5
TGTGCCAGCAGTGAGGCCGTCACCGGGGAGCTGTTTTTT	CASSEAVTGELFF	-	-	TRBV6-1	TRBJ2-2
TGCAGTCCCCCGGTGATGGGGAACGACGAGCAGTACTTC	CSPPVMGNDEQYF	-	-	TRBV20-1	TRBJ2-7
TGCGCCAGCAGCGTCGGATCGGGTACGCAGTATTTT	CASSVGSGTQYF	-	few	TRBV10-1	TRBJ2-3
TGTGCCAGTGGCCCCGACCGGGCCCGGGAGACCCAGTATTTC	CASGPDRARETQYF	-	few	TRBV11-1	TRBJ2-5
TGCAGAGCTCCTCCGGGACAGGGTGGCGAGCAGTACTTC	CRAPPGQGGEQYF	TRBD1	-	TRBV20-1	TRBJ2-7
TGTGTCACTGGGGCAGGGGACACTGAAGCTTTCTTT	CVTGAGDTEAFF	-	-	TRBV10-3	TRBJ1-1
TGTGCCAGCAGCCCCTGGGCGGGGCAGGGCGGCTACACCTTC	CASSPWAGQGGYTF	-	once	TRBV13	TRBJ1-2
TGTGCCAGCAGCTTGAATCTGGACCAGCCCCAGCATTTT	CASSLNLDQPQHF	-	medium-sized	TRBV11-1	TRBJ1-5
TGTGCCAGCAGCCGCGGACTAATCGGAGGGACCGGGGAGCTGTTTTTT	CASSRGLIGGTGELFF	-	many	TRBV5-4	TRBJ2-2
TGCGCCAGCAGCTTAGAGGGGCGCCGAGATCAGCCCCAGCATTTT	CASSLEGRRDQPQHF	-	many	TRBV5-1	TRBJ1-5
TGTGCCAGCAGCCCCCTTGTGGGACAGGAATTGGATGGCTACACCTTC	CASSPLVGQELDGYTF	TRBD1	few	TRBV9	TRBJ1-2
TGTGCCAGCAGACAACAGGGAAGTGAGACCCAGTACTTC	CASRQQGSETQYF	-	many	TRBV28	TRBJ2-5
TGTGCCATCAGTGAACCATCTGGATTTCAGCCTCAGCATTTT	CAISEPSGFQPQHF	-	-	TRBV10-3	TRBJ1-5
TGTGCCAGCAGTCCCTTGGACACCGGCGAGCTGTTATTT	CASSPLDTGELLF	-	-	TRBV11-3	TRBJ2-2
TGTACCAGCAGCCCTAGGCAGGCGAAAGAGACCCAGCACTTC	CTSSPRQAKETQHF	-	-	TRBV11-2	TRBJ2-5
TGCAGTGCTGTCCCGGGACAGGGACATAATTCACTCCTCCACTTT	CSAVPGQGHNSLLHF	TRBD1	-	TRBV20-1	TRBJ1-6
TGTGTCATCAGTGACCCTCGCTACAATGAGCAGTTCTTC	CVISDPRYNEQFF	-	-	TRBV10-3	TRBJ2-1
TGTGCCAGCAGTCTCGGCTGGGGGGTCACGCAGTATTTT	CASSLGWGVTQYF	-	few	TRBV12-3/TRBV12-4	TRBJ2-3
TGCAGTGCTAATGCAGGACAGGGACGGCATCAGCCCCAGCATTTT	CSANAGQGRHQPQHF	TRBD1	-	TRBV20-1	TRBJ1-5
TGTGCCAGCGGCTTGACTCTGGGCCAGCCCCAGCATTTT	CASGLTLGQPQHF	-	-	TRBV11-2	TRBJ1-5
TGTGCCAGCAGCCAAAAACGGACCTCTGGGGCCAACGTCCTGACTTTC	CASSQKRTSGANVLTF	-	many	TRBV7-9	TRBJ2-6
TGTGCCAGCAGCCAAGAACGTTTACAGGGTGCTAGGTATGACTACACCTTC	CASSQERLQGARYDYTF	-	-	TRBV4-2	TRBJ1-2
TGTGCCAGCAGCTCCAAGGGGCTATGGGAAAAACTGTTTTTT	CASSSKGLWEKLFF	-	many	TRBV5-8	TRBJ1-4
TGTGCCAGCAGCATCGGCCCCTCGACTGACCAGACTCAGTACTTC	CASSIGPSTDQTQYF	-	-	TRBV11-2	TRBJ2-5
TGTGCCAGCAGTTTCAGCAGCCCCTACGAGCAGTACTTC	CASSFSSPYEQYF	-	many	TRBV28	TRBJ2-7
TGTGCCATCAGTAGCCTTGGACAGCGCTCCTACAATAAGCAGTCCTTC	CAISSLGQRSYNKQSF	-	-	TRBV10-3	TRBJ2-1
TGTGCCAGCAGTGACCTAGCGGGAGGGCCTAAAGAGCAGTTCTTC	CASSDLAGGPKEQFF	TRBD2	-	TRBV6-4	TRBJ2-1
TGTGCCTGCAGTCTCCCGGGACTAGCGGACACCGGGGAGCTGTTTTTT	CACSLPGLADTGELFF	TRBD2	-	TRBV2	TRBJ2-2